The source of this T cell receptor beta chain is a study of blood T cells in healthy people across ages. Study findings and constraints: Roughly linear age-related decline in beta diversity appeared, significant by age about 37.

The authors ran a second PCR of about 6 to 11 cycles using a sample-barcoded 5' primer and a J-beta primer mix. TCRdb re-called the 5' RACE reads through MiXCR, storing one row per CDR3 protein. Among around 1.7 million distinct CDR3 sequences, 28% were seen once, and the ten largest hold around 7.7%. Germline-derived CDR1 and CDR2 are ENHRY and SYGVKD. CDR3 size: 14 residues. Comment on this clonotype: What it binds is not known. Germline and junction disagree at one end, which may indicate a read error.

This TCR came from a woman in her twenties or thirties in good health. Sequences were obtained from blood. V usage is TRBV10-3 and J usage is TRBJ2-7, with D possibly TRBD2 on 6 matching bases. CDR3 in amino acids: CTISESPGAYEQYF. CDR3 DNA: TGTACCATCAGTGAGTCGCCGGGGGCCTACGAGCAGTACTTC.